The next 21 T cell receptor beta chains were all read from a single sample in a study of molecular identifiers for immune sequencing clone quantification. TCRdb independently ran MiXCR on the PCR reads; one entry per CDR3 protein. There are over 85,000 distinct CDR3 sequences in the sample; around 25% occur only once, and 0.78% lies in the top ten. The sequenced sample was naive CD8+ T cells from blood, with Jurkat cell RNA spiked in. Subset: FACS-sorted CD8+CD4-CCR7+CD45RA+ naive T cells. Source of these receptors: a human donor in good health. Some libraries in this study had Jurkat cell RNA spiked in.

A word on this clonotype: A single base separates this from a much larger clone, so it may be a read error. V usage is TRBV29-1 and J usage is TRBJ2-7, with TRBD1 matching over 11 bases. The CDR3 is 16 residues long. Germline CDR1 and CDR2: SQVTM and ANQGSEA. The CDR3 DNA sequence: TGCAGCGTTGAAAGGTTAGGGGACAGGGGGTACTACGAGCACTACTTC. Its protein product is CSVERLGDRGYYEHYF.

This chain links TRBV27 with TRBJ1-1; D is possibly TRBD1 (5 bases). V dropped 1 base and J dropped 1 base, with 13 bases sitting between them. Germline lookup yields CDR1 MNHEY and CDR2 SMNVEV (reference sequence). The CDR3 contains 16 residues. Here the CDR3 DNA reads TGTGCCAGCAGTTTATTGGGGGTTAGGCAGAACACTGAAGCTTTCTTT. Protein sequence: CASSLLGVRQNTEAFF.

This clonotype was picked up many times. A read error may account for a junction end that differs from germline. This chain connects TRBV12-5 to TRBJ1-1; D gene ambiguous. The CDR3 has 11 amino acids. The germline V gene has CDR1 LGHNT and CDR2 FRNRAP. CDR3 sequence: CANGPGSEAFF. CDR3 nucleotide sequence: TGTGCTAATGGTCCCGGCAGTGAAGCTTTCTTT.

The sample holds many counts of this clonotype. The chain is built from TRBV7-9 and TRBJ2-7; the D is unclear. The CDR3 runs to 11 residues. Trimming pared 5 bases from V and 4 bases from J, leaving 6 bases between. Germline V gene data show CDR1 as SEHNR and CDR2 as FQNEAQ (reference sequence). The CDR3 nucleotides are TGTGCCAGCAGCCCGGCTTACGAGCAGTACTTC. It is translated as CASSPAYEQYF.

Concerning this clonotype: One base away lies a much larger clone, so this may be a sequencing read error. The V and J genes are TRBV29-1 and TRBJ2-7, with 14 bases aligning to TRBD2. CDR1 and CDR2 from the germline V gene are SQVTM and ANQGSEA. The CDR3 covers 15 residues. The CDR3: CNVFGLAGGRGEQYF. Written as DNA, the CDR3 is TGCAACGTATTTGGACTAGCGGGAGGAAGAGGCGAGCAGTACTTC.

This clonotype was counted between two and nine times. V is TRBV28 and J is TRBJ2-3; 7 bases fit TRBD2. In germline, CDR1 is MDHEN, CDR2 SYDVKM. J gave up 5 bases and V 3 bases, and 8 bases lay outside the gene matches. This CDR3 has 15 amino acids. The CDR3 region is CASSFGSGRLDTQYF. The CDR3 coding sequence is TGTGCCAGCAGTTTTGGTAGCGGGCGATTAGATACGCAGTATTTT. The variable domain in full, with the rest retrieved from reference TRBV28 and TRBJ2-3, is DVKVTQSSRYLVKRTGEKVFLECVQDMDHENMFWYRQDPGLGLRLIYFSYDVKMKEKGDIPEGYSVSREKKERFSLILESASTNQTSMYLCASSFGSGRLDTQYFGPGTRLTVL.

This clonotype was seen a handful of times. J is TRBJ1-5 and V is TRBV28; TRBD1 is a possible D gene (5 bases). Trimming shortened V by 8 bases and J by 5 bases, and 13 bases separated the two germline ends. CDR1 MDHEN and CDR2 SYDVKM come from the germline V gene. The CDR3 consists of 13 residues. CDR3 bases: TGTGCCAGCGGTAGGTGGGACGATCAGCCCCAGCATTTT. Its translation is CASGRWDDQPQHF.

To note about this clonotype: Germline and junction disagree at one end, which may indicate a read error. DNA for the CDR3: TGTGCCAGTAGTTTCAACTCCTACGCGCAGTACTTC. Translating it yields CASSFNSYAQYF. V usage is TRBV19 and J usage is TRBJ2-7, with unresolved D. Germline assignment: CDR1 LNHDA and CDR2 SQIVND (reference sequence). The CDR3 extends over 12 amino acids.

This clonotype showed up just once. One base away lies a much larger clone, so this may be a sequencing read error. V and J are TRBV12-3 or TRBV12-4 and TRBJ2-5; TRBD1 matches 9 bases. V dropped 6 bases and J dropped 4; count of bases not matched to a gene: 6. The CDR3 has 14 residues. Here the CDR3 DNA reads TGTGCCAGCAGAGAAGGGACAGGGCGAGAGACCCAGTACTTC. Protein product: CASREGTGRETQYF.

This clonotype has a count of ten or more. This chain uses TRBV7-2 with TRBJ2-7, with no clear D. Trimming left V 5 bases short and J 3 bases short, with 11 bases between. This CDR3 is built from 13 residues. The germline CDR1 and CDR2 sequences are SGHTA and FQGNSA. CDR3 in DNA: TGTGCCAGCAGCCTATTCGCCTTCTACGAGCAGTACTTC. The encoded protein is CASSLFAFYEQYF.

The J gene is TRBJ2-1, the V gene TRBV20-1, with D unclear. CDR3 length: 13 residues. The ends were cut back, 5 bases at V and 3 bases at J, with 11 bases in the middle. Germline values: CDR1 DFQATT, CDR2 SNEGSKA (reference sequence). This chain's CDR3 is CSAHWNFYNEQFF. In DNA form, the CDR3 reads TGCAGTGCTCACTGGAACTTCTACAATGAGCAGTTCTTC.

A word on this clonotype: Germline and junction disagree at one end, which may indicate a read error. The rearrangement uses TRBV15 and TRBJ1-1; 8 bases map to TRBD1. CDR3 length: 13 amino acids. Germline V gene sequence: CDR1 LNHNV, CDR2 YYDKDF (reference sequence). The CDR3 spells CATSRAGGTDAFF. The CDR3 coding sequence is TGTGCCACCAGCAGAGCAGGGGGCACTGATGCTTTCTTT.

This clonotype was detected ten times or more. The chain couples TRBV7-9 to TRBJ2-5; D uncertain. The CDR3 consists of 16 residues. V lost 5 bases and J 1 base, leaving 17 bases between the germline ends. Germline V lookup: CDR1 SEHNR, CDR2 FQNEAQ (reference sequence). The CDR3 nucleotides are TGTGCCAGCAGCACATCCTCTCAGGCCCTCCAAGAGACCCAGTACTTC. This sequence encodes CASSTSSQALQETQYF.

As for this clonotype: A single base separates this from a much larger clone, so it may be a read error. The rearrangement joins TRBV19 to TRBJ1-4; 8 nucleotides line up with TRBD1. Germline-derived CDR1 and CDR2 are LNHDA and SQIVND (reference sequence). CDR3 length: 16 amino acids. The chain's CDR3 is CASSFRTGTTNEKLIF. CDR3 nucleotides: TGTGCCAGTAGTTTTCGGACAGGGACGACTAATGAAAAACTGATTTTT.

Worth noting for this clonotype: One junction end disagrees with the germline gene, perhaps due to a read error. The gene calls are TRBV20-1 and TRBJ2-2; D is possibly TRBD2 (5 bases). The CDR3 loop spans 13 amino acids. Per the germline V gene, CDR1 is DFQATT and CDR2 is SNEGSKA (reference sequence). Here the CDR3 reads CSAVATNTGEMFF. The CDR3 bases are TGCAGTGCTGTAGCCACGAACACCGGGGAGATGTTTTTT.

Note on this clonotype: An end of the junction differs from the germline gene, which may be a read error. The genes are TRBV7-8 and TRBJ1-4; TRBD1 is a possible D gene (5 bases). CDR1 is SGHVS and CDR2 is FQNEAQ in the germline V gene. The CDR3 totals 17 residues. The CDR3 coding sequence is TGTGCCAGCAGCTTACGGTCGGGGGGGAGGACTAATGAAAAACTGTGTTTT. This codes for CASSLRSGGRTNEKLCF. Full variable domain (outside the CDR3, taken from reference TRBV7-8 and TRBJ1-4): GAGVSQSPRYKVAKRGQDVALRCDPISGHVSLFWYQQALGQGPEFLTYFQNEAQLDKSGLPSDRFFAERPEGSVSTLKIQRTQQEDSAVYLCASSLRSGGRTNEKLCFGSGTQLSVL.

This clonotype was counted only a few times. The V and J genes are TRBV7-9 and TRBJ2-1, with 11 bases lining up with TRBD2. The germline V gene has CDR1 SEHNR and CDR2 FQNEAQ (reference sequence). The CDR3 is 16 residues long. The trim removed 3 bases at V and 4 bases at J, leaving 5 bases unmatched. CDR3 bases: TGTGCCAGCAGCTTTATACTAGCGGGGGAATACAATGAGCAGTTCTTC. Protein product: CASSFILAGEYNEQFF. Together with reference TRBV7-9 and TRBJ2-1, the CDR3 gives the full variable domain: DTGVSQNPRHKITKRGQNVTFRCDPISEHNRLYWYRQTLGQGPEFLTYFQNEAQLEKSRLLSDRFSAERPKGSFSTLEIQRTEQGDSAMYLCASSFILAGEYNEQFFGPGTRLTVL.

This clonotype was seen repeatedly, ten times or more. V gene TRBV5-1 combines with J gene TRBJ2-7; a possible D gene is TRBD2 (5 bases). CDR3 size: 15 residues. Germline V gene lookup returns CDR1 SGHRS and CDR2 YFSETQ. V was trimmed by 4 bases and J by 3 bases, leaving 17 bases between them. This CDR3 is CASSPGPGSSYEQYF. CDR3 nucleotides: TGCGCCAGCAGCCCCGGTCCGGGGTCTAGCTACGAGCAGTACTTC.

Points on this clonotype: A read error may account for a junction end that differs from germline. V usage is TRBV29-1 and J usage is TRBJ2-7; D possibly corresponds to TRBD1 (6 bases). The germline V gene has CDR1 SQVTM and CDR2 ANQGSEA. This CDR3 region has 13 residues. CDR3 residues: CSVSQGRFDEQHF. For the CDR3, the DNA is TGCAGCGTTTCACAGGGTCGCTTCGACGAGCAGCACTTC.

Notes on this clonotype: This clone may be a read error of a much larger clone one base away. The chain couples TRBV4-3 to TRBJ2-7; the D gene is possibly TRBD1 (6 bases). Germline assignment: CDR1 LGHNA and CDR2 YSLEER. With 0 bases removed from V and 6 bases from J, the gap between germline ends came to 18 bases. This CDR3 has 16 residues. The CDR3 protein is CASSQDIGGWRCEQYF. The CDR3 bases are TGCGCCAGCAGCCAAGATATAGGGGGTTGGCGATGCGAGCAGTACTTC.

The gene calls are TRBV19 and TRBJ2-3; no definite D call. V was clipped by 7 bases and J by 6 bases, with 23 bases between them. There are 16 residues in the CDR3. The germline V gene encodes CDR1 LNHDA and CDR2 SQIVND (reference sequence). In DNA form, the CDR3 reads TGTGCCAGTACCCCGTATAATTGGAAGCACGGTGATACGCAGTATTTT. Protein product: CASTPYNWKHGDTQYF.